The 21 T cell receptor beta chains reported below all come from one sample, sequenced in a study of blood T cell repertoires in COVID-19. Produced via immunoSEQ multiplex PCR; TCRdb's table is partial and in-frame only. The sample yields roughly 360,000 clones, around four fifths seen once. The sample was PBMCs or T cells enriched from blood (not recorded which). The receptors originated from a woman in her 50s who had recovered from COVID-19.

Here the CDR3 reads CASSPSTHDGGYTF. The CDR3 region has the DNA TGTGCCAGTAGCCCCTCAACCCACGACGGGGGCTACACCTTC. This rearrangement joins TRBV19 to TRBJ1-2; D gene ambiguous. V shed 6 bases and J shed 8 bases, with 19 bases lying between them. Germline V gene sequence: CDR1 LNHDA, CDR2 SQIVND (reference sequence). The CDR3 sequence is 14 residues long.

This chain links TRBV5-1 with TRBJ2-3; 11 bases fit TRBD2. V was clipped by 0 bases and J by 2 bases; unmatched bases: 5. This CDR3 has 17 amino acids. Germline assignment: CDR1 SGHRS and CDR2 YFSETQ. The CDR3 region is CASSLAGTSGATDTQYF. DNA of the CDR3: TGCGCCAGCAGCTTGGCGGGGACTAGCGGAGCCACAGATACGCAGTATTTT.

The genes are TRBV30 and TRBJ1-3, with no clear D. CDR1 and CDR2 (germline): GTSNPN, SVGIG (reference sequence). The CDR3 has 14 residues. V shed 5 bases and J shed 0 bases, with 11 bases lying between them. CDR3 nucleotide sequence: TGTGCCTGGGATCGGCGGAGCTCTGGAAACACCATATATTTT. Translating gives CAWDRRSSGNTIYF.

The V gene is TRBV5-1, the J gene TRBJ2-1; D gene unclear. Looked up from germline, CDR1 is SGHRS and CDR2 is YFSETQ. The V end was cut by 2 bases, the J end by 0 bases, with 9 bases between. The CDR3 is 15 residues long. In DNA, the CDR3 is TGCGCCAGCAGCTTCAGTCAGATCTCCTACAATGAGCAGTTCTTC. It codes for CASSFSQISYNEQFF.

The V gene is TRBV7-9, the J gene TRBJ1-6; 7 bases agree with TRBD1. The germline V gene has CDR1 SEHNR and CDR2 FQNEAQ (reference sequence). V lost 5 bases, J lost 0 bases, and 10 bases stayed unmatched. The CDR3 covers 18 residues. The CDR3 loop reads CASSQGGAASSYNSPLHF. The CDR3 DNA reads TGTGCCAGCAGCCAGGGGGGTGCGGCGAGCTCCTATAATTCACCCCTCCACTTT.

In DNA form, the CDR3 reads TGTGCCAGTTTTAGGGACAGTCGGAGTGAAGCTTTCTTT. As protein: CASFRDSRSEAFF. This sequence joins TRBV19 and TRBJ1-1; TRBD1 matches 7 bases. The ends lost 8 bases at V and 7 bases at J; junction bases unmatched: 10. The germline V gene encodes CDR1 LNHDA and CDR2 SQIVND (reference sequence). This CDR3 is 13 amino acids long.

The rearrangement joins TRBV30 to TRBJ1-4, with no clear D. The V gene lost 1 base and the J gene lost 4 bases, with 7 bases spanning the gap. Germline CDR1 reads GTSNPN; CDR2 reads SVGIG (reference sequence). There are 13 residues in the CDR3. CDR3 nucleotide sequence: TGTGCCTGGAGTGGTGGGCATAATGAAAAACTGTTTTTT. This sequence encodes CAWSGGHNEKLFF.

For the CDR3, the DNA is TGTGCCAGCAGCGTATACGCGGGGGGCCCCCTCGACGAGCAGTACTTC. Amino acid sequence: CASSVYAGGPLDEQYF. The V and J genes are TRBV9 and TRBJ2-7; TRBD2 matches 8 bases. The CDR3 has 16 amino acids. Germline V lookup: CDR1 SGDLS, CDR2 YYNGEE. V shed 1 base, J shed 5 bases, and the junction held 11 bases outside the gene matches.

The chain has TRBV19 and TRBJ1-2, with D possibly TRBD1 on 5 matching bases. Germline V gene data show CDR1 as LNHDA and CDR2 as SQIVND (reference sequence). The CDR3 totals 15 residues. The V gene lost 9 bases and the J gene lost 2 bases, with 19 bases spanning the gap. In nucleotides, the CDR3 is TGTGCCAGCAGAAAGGCGGGGGAGGGCAACTATGGCTACACCTTC. It specifies CASRKAGEGNYGYTF.

The V and J genes are TRBV10-3 and TRBJ2-6; 7 bases are a match to TRBD1. In germline, CDR1 is ENHRY, CDR2 SYGVKD. The CDR3 covers 15 residues. Losses at the gene ends were 5 bases for V and 4 bases for J; bases not matched to a gene: 5. The CDR3 region is CAISTGAQGANVLTF. The CDR3 nucleotides read TGTGCCATCAGTACAGGGGCGCAAGGGGCCAACGTCCTGACTTTC.

The chain combines TRBV11-2 with TRBJ1-2, with D maybe TRBD1 (5 bases). This CDR3 region has 14 residues. The germline V gene encodes CDR1 SGHAT and CDR2 FQNNGV. V lost 0 bases and J 7 bases, leaving 12 bases between the germline ends. The CDR3 bases are TGTGCCAGCAGCTTAGACGGGGGTTTTAGTGGCTACACCTTC. Its protein product is CASSLDGGFSGYTF.

The chain joins TRBV5-6 to TRBJ1-1; D is perhaps TRBD1 (5 bases). This CDR3 is built from 14 residues. V lost 0 bases, J lost 3 bases, and 9 bases lay in between. Germline values: CDR1 SGHDT, CDR2 YYEEEE. CDR3 amino acids: CASSLGHRYTEAFF. The CDR3 DNA sequence: TGTGCCAGCAGCTTGGGACACAGGTACACTGAAGCTTTCTTT.

The chain recombines TRBV2 with TRBJ1-2; weak D call: TRBD1 (6 bases). CDR1 is SNHLY and CDR2 is FYNNEI in the germline V gene. The length of the CDR3 is 19 residues. With 6 bases removed from V and 5 bases from J, the gap between germline ends came to 31 bases. The CDR3 loop reads CASRTSTGTHRVPIYGYTF. DNA for the CDR3: TGTGCCAGCAGGACAAGTACAGGGACCCACAGGGTCCCGATTTATGGCTACACCTTC.

This chain connects TRBV5-1 to TRBJ2-1; no reliable D call. The V end was cut by 0 bases, the J end by 0 bases, with 7 bases between. Germline CDR1 SGHRS, CDR2 YFSETQ. The CDR3 consists of 15 residues. The CDR3 DNA reads as TGCGCCAGCAGCTTGGACATCAGCTCCTACAATGAGCAGTTCTTC. Translation: CASSLDISSYNEQFF.

The chain joins TRBV5-5 to TRBJ2-2; 7 bases map to TRBD1. The length of the CDR3 is 15 residues. The junction had 8 bases not matched to a gene; V was cut back by 2 bases and J by 7 bases. Germline assignment: CDR1 SGHKS and CDR2 YYEKEE (reference sequence). CDR3 region: CASSLRQGVNGELFF. In DNA, the CDR3 is TGTGCCAGCAGCTTACGACAGGGAGTAAACGGGGAGCTGTTTTTT.

V and J are TRBV19 and TRBJ1-2; 12 bases agree with TRBD1. V lost 5 bases and J lost 7; bases outside the gene matches: 8. CDR1 is LNHDA, CDR2 SQIVND, per germline (reference sequence). CDR3 length equals 15 residues. In DNA, the CDR3 is TGTGCCAGTAGTCACCCCGGGACAGGGGGCAGTGGCTACACCTTC. Translation: CASSHPGTGGSGYTF.

This clone was seen once. The chain has TRBV20-1 and TRBJ2-1; the D gene is possibly TRBD1 (5 bases). Trimming removed 5 bases at V and 7 bases at J, with 9 bases between. Looked up from germline, CDR1 is DFQATT and CDR2 is SNEGSKA (reference sequence). CDR3 length: 11 residues. For the CDR3, the DNA is TGCAGTGCTTCCAGGGTTAATGAGCAGTTCTTC. It translates to CSASRVNEQFF.

The V gene is TRBV28, the J gene TRBJ2-1; 7 bases map to TRBD2. The CDR3 loop spans 13 amino acids. Germline V gene sequence: CDR1 MDHEN, CDR2 SYDVKM. V lost 2 bases and J lost 8; bases outside the gene matches: 3. The DNA of the CDR3 is TGTGCCAGCAGTTTAGGGGGGGTCGATGAGCAGTTCTTC. Translation gives CASSLGGVDEQFF.

This clone showed up just once. Relative to the germline gene, one junction end is altered; a read error may explain this. V and J are TRBV10-3 and TRBJ1-2; TRBD1 matches 12 bases. The CDR3 is made up of 12 amino acids. In germline, CDR1 is ENHRY, CDR2 SYGVKD. Here the CDR3 DNA reads TGTGCCATCGGTGATGGGACAGGGGGCTTTGTGTTC. This codes for CAIGDGTGGFVF.

CDR3 DNA sequence: TGCAGCGTTGAAGGACAAGACTATGGCTACACCTTC. This gives the protein CSVEGQDYGYTF. The chain combines TRBV29-1 with TRBJ1-2; the D is unclear. Germline lookup yields CDR1 SQVTM and CDR2 ANQGSEA. Between the trimmed V and J ends, which lost 1 base and 3 bases, there was a span of 6 bases. This CDR3 has 12 residues.

The rearrangement joins TRBV19 to TRBJ1-2, with D perhaps matching TRBD1 (5 bases). Trimming cost V 9 bases and J 3 bases, with 20 bases left between them. CDR3 length equals 15 residues. Germline loops: CDR1 LNHDA, CDR2 SQIVND (reference sequence). The CDR3 region has the DNA TGTGCCAGCCGGAACGGGGGGGGGTACGACTATGGCTACACCTTC. Translated: CASRNGGGYDYGYTF.